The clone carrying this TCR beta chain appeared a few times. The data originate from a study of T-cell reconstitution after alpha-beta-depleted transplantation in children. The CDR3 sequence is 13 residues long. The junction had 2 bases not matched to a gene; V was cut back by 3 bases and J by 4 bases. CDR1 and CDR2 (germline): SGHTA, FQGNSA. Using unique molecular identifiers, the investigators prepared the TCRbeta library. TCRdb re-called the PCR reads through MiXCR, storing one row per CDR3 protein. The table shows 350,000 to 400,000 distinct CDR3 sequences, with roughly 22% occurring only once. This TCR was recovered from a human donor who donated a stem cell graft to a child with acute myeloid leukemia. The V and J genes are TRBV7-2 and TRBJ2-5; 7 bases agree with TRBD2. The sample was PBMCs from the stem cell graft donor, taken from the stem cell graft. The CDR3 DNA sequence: TGTGCCAGCAGCTTCTGGGAGGGAGAGACCCAGTACTTC. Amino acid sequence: CASSFWEGETQYF.